These T cell receptor beta chains were read from a single sample in a study of shared clonotypes between healthy human individuals. Sequenced by immunoSEQ multiplex PCR; TCRdb stores in-frame clones only, minus some. This table has about 1.5 million clones, about 98% appearing once. Sequences were obtained from naive CD4+ T cells sorted from blood. The receptors were sampled from a man aged 25-45 years in good health. The CDR3 runs from the conserved cysteine through the conserved F or W. A D gene is named only where the DNA matches it firmly. Size values are once, few and many counts, or a class for expanded clones, and some rows have none.

V gene,D gene,J gene,clone size,CDR3 DNA,CDR3 protein
TRBV5-1,TRBD2,TRBJ2-7,.,TGCGCCAGCAGCCGCGGGGGACTAGCGGGAGGTCTAATCGAGCAGTACTTC,CASSRGGLAGGLIEQYF
TRBV7-9,.,TRBJ2-1,.,TGTGCCAGCAGCTCCACCAAAGCCGCCTCGGACTACAATGAGCAGTTCTTC,CASSSTKAASDYNEQFF
TRBV9,.,TRBJ1-2,.,TGTGCCAGCAGCGTAGGAAACGGGAACTATGGCTACACCTTC,CASSVGNGNYGYTF
TRBV29-1,.,TRBJ2-1,.,TGCAGCGTGGAAGTTACTAGCAGAAGGTACAATGAGCAGTTCTTC,CSVEVTSRRYNEQFF
TRBV10-1,TRBD2,TRBJ2-5,.,TGCGCCAGCAGTGAGTCCGGACTAGCGGAAGAGACCCAGTACTTC,CASSESGLAEETQYF
TRBV15,TRBD2,TRBJ2-1,.,TGTGCCACCAGCAGACGTAGCGGGAAAACCTACAATGAGCAGTTCTTC,CATSRRSGKTYNEQFF
TRBV9,.,TRBJ1-2,.,TGTGCCAGCAGCGTAGAGAAGGATCGGCCTAGGAGCTACACCTTC,CASSVEKDRPRSYTF
TRBV10-3,TRBD2,TRBJ2-2,once,TGTGCCATCAGCGGTAGCGGGAGTGGGACCGGGGAGCTGTTTTTT,CAISGSGSGTGELFF
TRBV2,.,TRBJ1-1,.,TGTGCCAGCACAATAAGGGGGAACACTGAAGCTTTCTTT,CASTIRGNTEAFF
TRBV5-5,.,TRBJ1-4,.,TGTGCCAGCAGCCCGCTCGGGGCGGGGAATGAAAAACTGTTTTTT,CASSPLGAGNEKLFF
TRBV19,.,TRBJ1-5,.,TGTCTCACAGGGAGAGGTGGCAATCAGCCCCAGCATTTT,CLTGRGGNQPQHF
TRBV20-1,TRBD1,TRBJ1-1,.,TGCAGTGCCGCAGGGGGCACTGAAGCTTTCTTT,CSAAGGTEAFF
TRBV27,.,TRBJ2-7,once,TGTGCCAGCAGACCACCGGGACGGGACGAGCAGTACTTC,CASRPPGRDEQYF
TRBV18,.,TRBJ2-1,.,TGTGCCAGCTCACGTGCAGGGACCTCTTTCAATGAGCAGTTCTTC,CASSRAGTSFNEQFF
TRBV28,TRBD1,TRBJ1-5,.,TGTGCCAGCAGTCCTAGGACAGGCCGCGTCCCGGGGCCCCAGCATTTT,CASSPRTGRVPGPQHF
TRBV10-3,TRBD1,TRBJ2-5,.,TGTGCCATCCGCCACCGGGACAGGCCTCAAGAGACCCAGTACTTC,CAIRHRDRPQETQYF
TRBV7-3,TRBD2,TRBJ2-1,once,TGTGCCAGCAGCCCGCGACTAGCGGGAGCCAATGAGCAGTTCTTC,CASSPRLAGANEQFF
TRBV6-5,.,TRBJ2-7,.,TGTGCCAGCGGCCAGGGTTACGAGCAGTACTTC,CASGQGYEQYF
TRBV11-2,.,TRBJ1-1,.,TGTGCCAGCAGTGTACGGACACCGGTGAACACTGAAGCTTTCTTT,CASSVRTPVNTEAFF
TRBV10-1,.,TRBJ2-3,.,TGCGCCAGCAGTGAGTGGAGGGGTGGCGTTGGTACGCAGTATTTT,CASSEWRGGVGTQYF
TRBV7-6,.,TRBJ1-1,.,TGTGCCAGCAGCTTAGAAGCAGTTAACACTGAAGCTTTCTTT,CASSLEAVNTEAFF
TRBV4-3,.,TRBJ1-1,.,TGCGCCAGCAGCCAAGTTGTGGGAGAGACTGAAGCTTTCTTT,CASSQVVGETEAFF
TRBV28,TRBD2,TRBJ2-7,.,TGTGCCAGCAGTCGCCCCCGGCTAGCGGGAGAACAGTACTTC,CASSRPRLAGEQYF
TRBV28,.,TRBJ1-5,.,TGTGCCAGCAGTCTACTCGCAAGGTCCAATCAGCCCCAGCATTTT,CASSLLARSNQPQHF
TRBV14,TRBD2,TRBJ2-7,.,TGTGCCAGCAGCCCGACTAGCCTTCTAAGTGGGGAGCAGTACTTC,CASSPTSLLSGEQYF
TRBV6-5,.,TRBJ1-3,.,TGTGCCAGCAGTAACCTTGGAAACACCATATATTTT,CASSNLGNTIYF
TRBV6-5,TRBD2,TRBJ2-1,.,TGTGCCAGCAGAGCCGGGACTACCCGAAACAATGAGCAGTTCTTC,CASRAGTTRNNEQFF
TRBV11-3,.,TRBJ2-1,.,TGTGCCAGCGGGTCAATCAGGGATGAGCAGTTCTTC,CASGSIRDEQFF
TRBV19,.,TRBJ1-5,.,TGTGCCAGTAGTACGCCCCTTAGCAATCAGCCCCAGCATTTT,CASSTPLSNQPQHF
TRBV4-3,.,TRBJ1-1,.,TGCGCCAGCAGCCTTTCGGTCAGGAACACTGAAGCTTTCTTT,CASSLSVRNTEAFF
TRBV11-2,TRBD2,TRBJ2-7,.,TGTGCCAGCAGCTTGTTAGCGGGAGGGCCTAGCGAGCAGTACTTC,CASSLLAGGPSEQYF
TRBV27,.,TRBJ2-1,.,TGTGCCAGCAGTCCCAAAAGCGGGTACAATGAGCAGTTCTTC,CASSPKSGYNEQFF
TRBV7-7,.,TRBJ2-6,.,TGTGCCAGCAGGGCAGCTGGGGCCAACGTCCTGACTTTC,CASRAAGANVLTF
TRBV25-1,.,TRBJ1-5,.,TGTGCCAGCAGGGCAGTTGGGGAAAGTCAGCCCCAGCATTTT,CASRAVGESQPQHF
TRBV6-1,TRBD1,TRBJ2-7,few,TGTGCCACCATAGGGGGCACCAAATACGAGCAGTACTTC,CATIGGTKYEQYF
TRBV2,TRBD1,TRBJ1-1,.,TGTGCCAGCAGTGCCTCCGGGACAGGGGGTGAAGCTTTCTTT,CASSASGTGGEAFF
TRBV11-2,.,TRBJ2-5,.,TGTGCCAGCAGCTTAAACCCCAGCCGGCAAGAGACCCAGTACTTC,CASSLNPSRQETQYF
TRBV5-1,TRBD2,TRBJ2-3,.,TGCGCCAGCAGCTCACGGGGGGGCGTTAGCACAGATACGCAGTATTTT,CASSSRGGVSTDTQYF
TRBV27,.,TRBJ2-2,.,TGTGCCAGCAGTTTAGCGTGGAAAGGGCCTTTTACCGGGGAGCTGTTTTTT,CASSLAWKGPFTGELFF
TRBV19,TRBD2,TRBJ2-7,.,TGTGCCAGTAGCCCGATGACCGGGACTAGCTTCTACGAGCAGTACTTC,CASSPMTGTSFYEQYF
TRBV15,.,TRBJ1-5,.,TGTGCCACCAGCAGAGGGGGTTATCAGCCCCAGCATTTT,CATSRGGYQPQHF
TRBV6-1,.,TRBJ2-3,.,TGTGCCAGCAGTGATTGGCGACGGCTTAGGAGCACAGATACGCAGTATTTT,CASSDWRRLRSTDTQYF
TRBV5-1,.,TRBJ2-1,.,TGCGCCAGCAGCTCCCAAGGGGTGGCTGAGCAGTTCTTC,CASSSQGVAEQFF
TRBV2,.,TRBJ2-5,once,TGTGCCAGCAGTGGGTACCAAGAGACCCAGTACTTC,CASSGYQETQYF
TRBV5-4,.,TRBJ2-4,.,TGTGCCAGCAGCTTGAACGGGGTAGCCAAAAACATTCAGTACTTC,CASSLNGVAKNIQYF
TRBV19,TRBD2,TRBJ2-1,.,TGTGCCAGTAGTTTCCTAGCGGGAGGCGAGCAGTTCTTC,CASSFLAGGEQFF
TRBV29-1,.,TRBJ2-7,.,TGCAGCGTGGGCCGGGAAACCGACGAGCAGTACTTC,CSVGRETDEQYF
TRBV27,.,TRBJ1-4,.,TGTGCCAGCAGAAAACAGGGAAGGGGAGAAAAACTGTTTTTT,CASRKQGRGEKLFF
TRBV4-2,.,TRBJ1-2,few,TGTGCCAGCAGCCAGATACCGGCCATTGGGAAGGACTATGGCTACACCTTC,CASSQIPAIGKDYGYTF
TRBV5-1,.,TRBJ2-1,.,TGCGCCAGCAGCTTGGGCCTTACGTGGGTTTTGAACAATGAGCAGTTCTTC,CASSLGLTWVLNNEQFF
TRBV25-1,.,TRBJ2-1,.,TGTGCCAGCAGTGAATTTTCCTACAATGAGCAGTTCTTC,CASSEFSYNEQFF
TRBV5-1,TRBD2,TRBJ2-5,.,TGCGCCAGCAGCCCGGGACTAGCGGACAGGGAGACCCAGTACTTC,CASSPGLADRETQYF
TRBV5-4,.,TRBJ2-1,.,TGTGCCAGCAGCCCACGTTCTCGGGACTACAATGAGCAGTTCTTC,CASSPRSRDYNEQFF